This is a list of T cell receptor beta chains from one sample in a study of beta chain features in type 1 diabetes. Profiled with immunoSEQ multiplex PCR; TCRdb holds only in-frame clones, not every one. Found here are 150,000 or so clones, less than 9.5% of them singletons; the top ten hold under 2.5%. The sequenced material came from central memory CD4+ T cells from blood. Receptors originate from a young woman in good health. The CDR3 runs from the conserved cysteine through the conserved F or W. The D gene is left open where the match is weak. The listing skips clone size in some rows; elsewhere it reads once, few, many or a size class.

j_call v_call cdr3_length clone_size d_call cdr3_aa
TRBJ1-1 TRBV7-9 14 many - CASSLFEGYTEAFF
TRBJ2-4 TRBV2 12 few TRBD2 CASSELAGDRYF
TRBJ1-1 TRBV7-9 14 few - CASSLAGIGAEAFF
TRBJ2-3 TRBV6-6 13 - - CASSDHGTDTQYF
TRBJ2-3 TRBV5-1 15 - TRBD2 CASSFTSGGADTQYF
TRBJ2-1 TRBV18 13 few TRBD2 CASAGLDDNEQFF
TRBJ2-3 TRBV9 15 - - CASSAAIGDTDTQYF
TRBJ1-5 TRBV5-1 15 - - CASNGTSYSNQPQHF
TRBJ1-2 TRBV10-3 13 - - CAISESGDYGYTF
TRBJ2-3 TRBV5-8 16 - TRBD2 CASSFGGTSEPDTQYF
TRBJ2-5 TRBV15 13 - - CATSTTVQETQYF
TRBJ2-1 TRBV7-9 12 once - CASSFSTNEQFF
TRBJ2-7 TRBV6-4 14 - TRBD1 CASSAGTGAYEQYF
TRBJ1-5 TRBV7-9 15 - TRBD1 CASSDDRGSNQPQHF
TRBJ2-3 TRBV4-2 16 many - CASSQGRDGSADTQYF
TRBJ2-7 TRBV18 14 - - CASRALSSGAEQYF
TRBJ1-2 TRBV5-4 13 few - CASSRGGNYGYTF
TRBJ1-1 TRBV5-4 15 few - CASSLDGRMNTEAFF
TRBJ1-3 TRBV4-2 12 few - CASSQAGNTIYF
TRBJ1-1 TRBV19 14 - - CASSSGQTNTEAFF
TRBJ2-1 TRBV18 13 few - CASSPPVRNEQFF
TRBJ2-7 TRBV10-3 12 - TRBD2 CAIRAGGNEQYF
TRBJ2-1 TRBV30 14 few TRBD1 CAWSVGDRGNEQFF
TRBJ1-4 TRBV30 13 few TRBD1 CAWSVLGQGGLFF
TRBJ1-2 TRBV19 13 few TRBD1 CASSDRGWYGYTF
TRBJ2-1 TRBV7-9 16 - TRBD2 CASSQMGRREDNEQFF
TRBJ2-7 TRBV4-2 14 few TRBD2 CASSQDGGAYEQYF
TRBJ1-2 TRBV10-3 11 - TRBD1 CAIGQGYGYTF
TRBJ1-2 TRBV16 12 - - CASRPQAISPTF
TRBJ2-5 TRBV2 14 - TRBD2 CASSGLAGTETQYF
TRBJ2-3 TRBV5-4 14 few TRBD1 CASSTGTVTDTQYF
TRBJ2-5 TRBV7-2 14 many TRBD2 CASSPGTSAETQYF
TRBJ2-2 TRBV5-6 16 few - CASSLAQNLNTGELFF
TRBJ1-4 TRBV7-9 14 - TRBD1 CASSSQGGREKLFF
TRBJ1-2 TRBV5-1 12 few - CASSLPGYGYTF
TRBJ1-5 TRBV28 15 few TRBD1 CASSLRDSVAQPQHF
TRBJ1-2 TRBV28 13 - - CASSPTGHTRYTF
TRBJ2-1 TRBV15 16 - - CATSRDPGGSYNEQFF
TRBJ2-3 TRBV30 14 - TRBD2 CAWIRAGAVDTQYF
TRBJ1-2 TRBV11-3 16 - - CASSPGTALGGYGYTF
TRBJ2-5 TRBV10-3 14 - - CATRSTGAKETQYF